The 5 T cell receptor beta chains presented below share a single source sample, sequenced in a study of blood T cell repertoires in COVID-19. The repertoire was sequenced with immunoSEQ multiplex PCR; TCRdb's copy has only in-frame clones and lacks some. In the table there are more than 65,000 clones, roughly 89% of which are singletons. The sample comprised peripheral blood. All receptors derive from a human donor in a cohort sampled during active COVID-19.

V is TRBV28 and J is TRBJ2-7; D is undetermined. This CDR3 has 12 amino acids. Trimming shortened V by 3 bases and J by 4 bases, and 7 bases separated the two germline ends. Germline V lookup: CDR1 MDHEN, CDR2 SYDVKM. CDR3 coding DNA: TGTGCCAGCAGTTTCGTCGGGTACGAGCAGTACTTC. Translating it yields CASSFVGYEQYF.

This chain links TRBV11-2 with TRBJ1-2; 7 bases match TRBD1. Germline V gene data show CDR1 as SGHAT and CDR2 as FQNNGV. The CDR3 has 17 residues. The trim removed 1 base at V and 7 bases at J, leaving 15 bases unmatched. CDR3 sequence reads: CASSLAPKTGVKRGYTF. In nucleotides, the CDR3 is TGTGCCAGCAGCTTAGCGCCGAAAACAGGGGTAAAGCGTGGCTACACCTTC.

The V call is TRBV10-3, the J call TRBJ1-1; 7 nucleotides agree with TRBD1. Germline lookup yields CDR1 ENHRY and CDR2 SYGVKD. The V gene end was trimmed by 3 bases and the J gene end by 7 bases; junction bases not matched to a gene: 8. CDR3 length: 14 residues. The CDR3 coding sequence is TGTGCCATCAGTGATGAGAGGGGGCGAGGTGAAGCTTTCTTT. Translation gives CAISDERGRGEAFF.

CDR3 amino acids: CASSLSGQFPYEQYF. In DNA, the CDR3 is TGTGCCAGCAGCTTATCTGGACAGTTCCCCTACGAGCAGTACTTC. V gene TRBV11-2 combines with J gene TRBJ2-7, with D maybe TRBD1 (6 bases). The CDR3 consists of 15 residues. The V end was cut by 2 bases, the J end by 2 bases, with 13 bases between. Germline V gives CDR1 SGHAT, CDR2 FQNNGV.

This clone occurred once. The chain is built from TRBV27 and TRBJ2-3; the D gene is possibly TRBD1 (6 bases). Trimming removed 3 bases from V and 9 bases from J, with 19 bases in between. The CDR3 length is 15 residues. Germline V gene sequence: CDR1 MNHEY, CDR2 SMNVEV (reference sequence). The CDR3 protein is CASSFDGSAGGTQYF. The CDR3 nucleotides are TGTGCCAGCAGTTTTGATGGATCAGCTGGGGGCACGCAGTATTTT.